What follows is one TCR beta chain and its context. Its antigen remains unknown. These data come from a study of cytomegalovirus exposure and HLA in healthy donors. Overall study context: The roughly 670 first-cohort repertoires shared a platform with the 120 or so validation repertoires, as reported in a later analysis. Study-level points and caveats: In vitro data verified three CMV-associated chains as specific for CMV antigens. The study designated 150 or so TCR beta chains cytomegalovirus-associated. One later analysis, an examination of the roughly 130 validation repertoires, found that first-cohort TCR clusters tended to co-occur in them.

Trimming at V came to 4 bases and at J to 8 bases, leaving 4 bases not matched to a gene. This CDR3 has 12 residues. Germline loops: CDR1 SQVTM, CDR2 ANQGSEA. Sequenced by immunoSEQ multiplex PCR; TCRdb stores in-frame clones only, minus some. This table holds approximately 150,000 clones, 85% to 90% found once. The clonotype originates from a man aged 18-30 years in good health and CMV-seropositive. What was sequenced was PBMCs. The chain is built from TRBV29-1 and TRBJ1-4; 7 bases match TRBD1. CDR3 amino acids: CSVGQGREKLFF. The CDR3 DNA reads as TGCAGCGTTGGACAGGGAAGGGAAAAACTGTTTTTT. Full variable domain (rest looked up from reference TRBV29-1 and TRBJ1-4): SAVISQKPSRDICQRGTSLTIQCQVDSQVTMMFWYRQQPGQSLTLIATANQGSEATYESGFVIDKFPISRPNLTFSTLTVSNMSPEDSSIYLCSVGQGREKLFFGSGTQLSVL.